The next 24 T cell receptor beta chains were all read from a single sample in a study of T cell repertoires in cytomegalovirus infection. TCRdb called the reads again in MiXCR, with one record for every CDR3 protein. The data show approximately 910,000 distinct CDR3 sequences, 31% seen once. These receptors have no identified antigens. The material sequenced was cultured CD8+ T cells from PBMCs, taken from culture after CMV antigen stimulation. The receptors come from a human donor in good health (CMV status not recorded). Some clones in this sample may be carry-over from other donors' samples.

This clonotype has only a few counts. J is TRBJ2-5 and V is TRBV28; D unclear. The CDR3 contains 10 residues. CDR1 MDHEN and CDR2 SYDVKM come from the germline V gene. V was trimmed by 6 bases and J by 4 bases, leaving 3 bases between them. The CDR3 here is CASSTETQYF. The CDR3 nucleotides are TGTGCCAGCAGCACAGAGACCCAGTACTTC.

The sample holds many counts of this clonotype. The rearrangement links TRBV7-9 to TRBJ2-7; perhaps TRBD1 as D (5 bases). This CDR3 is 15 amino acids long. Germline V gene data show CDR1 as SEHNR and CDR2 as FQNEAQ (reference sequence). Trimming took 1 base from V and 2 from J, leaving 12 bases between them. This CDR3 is CASSLGAGLTYEQYV. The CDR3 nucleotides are TGTGCCAGCAGCTTAGGGGCAGGGCTGACCTACGAGCAGTACGTC.

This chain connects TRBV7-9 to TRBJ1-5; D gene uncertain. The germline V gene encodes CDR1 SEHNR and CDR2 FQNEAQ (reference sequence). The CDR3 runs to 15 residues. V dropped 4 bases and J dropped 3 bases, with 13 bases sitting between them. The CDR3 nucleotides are TGTGCCAGCAGCTCCGAGGGAGAGGCCAATCAGCCCCAGCATTTT. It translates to CASSSEGEANQPQHF.

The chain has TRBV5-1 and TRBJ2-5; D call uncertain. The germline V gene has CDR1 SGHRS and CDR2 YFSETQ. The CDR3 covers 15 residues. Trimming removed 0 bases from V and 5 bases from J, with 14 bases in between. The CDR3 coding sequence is TGCGCCAGCAGCTTGGGAATTACGGGCCTGGAGACCCAGTACTTC. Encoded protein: CASSLGITGLETQYF. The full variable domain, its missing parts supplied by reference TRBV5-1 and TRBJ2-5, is KAGVTQTPRYLIKTRGQQVTLSCSPISGHRSVSWYQQTPGQGLQFLFEYFSETQRNKGNFPGRFSGRQFSNSRSEMNVSTLELGDSALYLCASSLGITGLETQYFGPGTRLLVL.

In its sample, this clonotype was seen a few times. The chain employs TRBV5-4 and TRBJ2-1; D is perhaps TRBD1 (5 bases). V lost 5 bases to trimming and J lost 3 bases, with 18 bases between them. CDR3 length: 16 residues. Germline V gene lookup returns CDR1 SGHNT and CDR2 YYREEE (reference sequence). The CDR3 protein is CASSGAELAFYNEQFF. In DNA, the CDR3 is TGTGCCAGCAGTGGGGCGGAGCTCGCCTTCTACAATGAGCAGTTCTTC. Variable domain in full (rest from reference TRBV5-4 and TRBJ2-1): ETGVTQSPTHLIKTRGQQVTLRCSSQSGHNTVSWYQQALGQGPQFIFQYYREEENGRGNFPPRFSGLQFPNYSSELNVNALELDDSALYLCASSGAELAFYNEQFFGPGTRLTVL.

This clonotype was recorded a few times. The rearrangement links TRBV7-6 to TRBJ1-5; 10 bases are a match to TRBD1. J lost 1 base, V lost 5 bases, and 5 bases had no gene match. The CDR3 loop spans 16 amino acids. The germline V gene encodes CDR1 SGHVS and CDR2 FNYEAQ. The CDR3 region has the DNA TGTGCCAGCAGCGCAGGGACAGGGGAAAGCAATCAGCCCCAGCATTTT. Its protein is CASSAGTGESNQPQHF.

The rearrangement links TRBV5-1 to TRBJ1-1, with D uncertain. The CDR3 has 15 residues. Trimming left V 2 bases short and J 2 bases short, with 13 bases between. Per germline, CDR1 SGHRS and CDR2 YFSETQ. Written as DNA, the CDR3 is TGCGCCAGCAGCTTAGCGGCCGTGGGAAACACTGAAGCTTTCTTT. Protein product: CASSLAAVGNTEAFF. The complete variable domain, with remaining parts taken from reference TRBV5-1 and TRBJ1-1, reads KAGVTQTPRYLIKTRGQQVTLSCSPISGHRSVSWYQQTPGQGLQFLFEYFSETQRNKGNFPGRFSGRQFSNSRSEMNVSTLELGDSALYLCASSLAAVGNTEAFFGQGTRLTVV.

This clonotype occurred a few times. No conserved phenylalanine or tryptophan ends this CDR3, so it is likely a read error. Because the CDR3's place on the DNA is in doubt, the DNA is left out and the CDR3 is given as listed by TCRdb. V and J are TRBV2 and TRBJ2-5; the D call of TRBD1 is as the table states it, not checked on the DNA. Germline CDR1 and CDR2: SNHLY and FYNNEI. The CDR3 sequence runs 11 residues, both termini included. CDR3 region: CASGPGAPLNL.

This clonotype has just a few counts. As DNA, the CDR3 is TGTGCCGGGCAGCCCTCTAGCTCCTACAATGAGCAGTTCTTC. This translates into CAGQPSSSYNEQFF. This sequence joins TRBV7-9 and TRBJ2-1; D is uncertain. Germline CDR1 reads SEHNR; CDR2 reads FQNEAQ (reference sequence). CDR3 length: 14 residues. Trimming shortened V by 11 bases and J by 0 bases, and 14 bases separated the two germline ends.

The CDR3 sequence is CASSRGQPPYGYTF. The CDR3 nucleotides are TGTGCCAGCAGTAGGGGACAGCCCCCCTATGGCTACACCTTC. This rearrangement joins TRBV6-1 to TRBJ1-2, with 7 bases fitting TRBD1. CDR1 MNHNS and CDR2 SASEGT come from the germline V gene. The CDR3 spans 14 residues. V gave up 5 bases and J gave up 4 bases; unmatched junction bases: 7.

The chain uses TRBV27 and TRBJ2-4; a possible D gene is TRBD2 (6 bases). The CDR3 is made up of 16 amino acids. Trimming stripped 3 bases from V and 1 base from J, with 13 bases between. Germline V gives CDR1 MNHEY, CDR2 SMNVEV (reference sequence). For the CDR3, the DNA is TGTGCCAGCAGTTTGAAGAAGGCGGGGGCCAAAAACATTCAGTACTTC. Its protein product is CASSLKKAGAKNIQYF.

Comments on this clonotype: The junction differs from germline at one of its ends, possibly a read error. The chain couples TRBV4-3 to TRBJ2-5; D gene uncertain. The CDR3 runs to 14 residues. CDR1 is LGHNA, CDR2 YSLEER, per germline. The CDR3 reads CAGSQEIPWETQYF. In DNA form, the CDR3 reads TGCGCCGGCAGCCAAGAAATACCCTGGGAGACCCAGTACTTC.

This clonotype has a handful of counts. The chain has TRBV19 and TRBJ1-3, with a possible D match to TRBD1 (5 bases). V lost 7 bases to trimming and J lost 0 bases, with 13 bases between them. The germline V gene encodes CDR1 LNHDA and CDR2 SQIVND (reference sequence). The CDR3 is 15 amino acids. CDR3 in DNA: TGTGCCAGTATAACTGGGACCACCTCTGGAAACACCATATATTTT. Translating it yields CASITGTTSGNTIYF.

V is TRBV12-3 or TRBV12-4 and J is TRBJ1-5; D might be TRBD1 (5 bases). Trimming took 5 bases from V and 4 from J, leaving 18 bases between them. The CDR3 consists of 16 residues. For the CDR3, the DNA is TGTGCCAGCAGTCCCTCGGGGGGGAATAGTAATCAGCCCCAGCATTTT. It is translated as CASSPSGGNSNQPQHF.

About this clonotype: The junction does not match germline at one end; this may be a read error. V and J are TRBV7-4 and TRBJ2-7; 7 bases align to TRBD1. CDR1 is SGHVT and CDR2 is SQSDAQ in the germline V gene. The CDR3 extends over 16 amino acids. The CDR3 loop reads CVSSSGAGGKKDEQYF. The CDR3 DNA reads TGTGTCAGCAGCTCCGGCGCAGGGGGAAAAAAGGACGAGCAGTACTTC.

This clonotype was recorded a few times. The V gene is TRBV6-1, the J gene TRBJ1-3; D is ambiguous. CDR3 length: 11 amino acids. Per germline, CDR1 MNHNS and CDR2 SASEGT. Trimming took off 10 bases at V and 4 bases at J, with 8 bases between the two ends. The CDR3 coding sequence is TGTGCCACCAGAGTGGGAAACACCATATATTTT. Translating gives CATRVGNTIYF.

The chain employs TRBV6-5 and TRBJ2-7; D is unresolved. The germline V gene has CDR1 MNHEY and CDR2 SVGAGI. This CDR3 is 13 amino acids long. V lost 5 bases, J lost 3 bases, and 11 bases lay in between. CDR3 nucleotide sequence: TGTGCCAGCAGTCCGACAAGCCTCTACGAGCAGTACGTC. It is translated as CASSPTSLYEQYV.

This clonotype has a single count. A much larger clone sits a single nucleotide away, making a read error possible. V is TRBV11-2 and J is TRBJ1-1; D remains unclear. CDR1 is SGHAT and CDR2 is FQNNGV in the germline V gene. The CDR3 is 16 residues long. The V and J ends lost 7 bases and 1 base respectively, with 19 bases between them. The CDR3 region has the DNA TGTGCCAGCAACAAAAAACCTGGGAGCCGGAACACTGAAGCTTTCTTT. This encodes CASNKKPGSRNTEAFF.

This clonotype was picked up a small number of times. The CDR3 spells CASSYRDRGEETQYF. The CDR3 DNA is TGTGCCAGCAGTTACCGGGACAGGGGGGAAGAGACCCAGTACTTC. The genes are TRBV6-6 and TRBJ2-5, with 11 bases that match TRBD1. Germline CDR1 is MNHNY and CDR2 is SVGAGI (reference sequence). This CDR3 is 15 amino acids long. The V gene end was trimmed by 2 bases and the J gene end by 3 bases; junction bases not matched to a gene: 2.

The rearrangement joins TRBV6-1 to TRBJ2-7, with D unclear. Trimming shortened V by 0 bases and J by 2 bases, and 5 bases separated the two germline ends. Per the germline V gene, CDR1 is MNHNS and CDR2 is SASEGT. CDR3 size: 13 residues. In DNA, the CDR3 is TGTGCCAGCAGTGAAGCGCGGACCTACGAGCAGTACTTC. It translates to CASSEARTYEQYF.

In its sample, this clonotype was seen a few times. The CDR3 nucleotides are TGCGCCAGCAGCCAAGATCGGGGGATGGACACTGAAGCTTTCTTT. It translates to CASSQDRGMDTEAFF. The chain uses TRBV4-1 and TRBJ1-1; the D gene is possibly TRBD1 (5 bases). The V end was cut by 0 bases, the J end by 3 bases, with 11 bases between. Germline V CDR1 and CDR2: MGHRA, YSYEKL. This CDR3 region has 15 residues.

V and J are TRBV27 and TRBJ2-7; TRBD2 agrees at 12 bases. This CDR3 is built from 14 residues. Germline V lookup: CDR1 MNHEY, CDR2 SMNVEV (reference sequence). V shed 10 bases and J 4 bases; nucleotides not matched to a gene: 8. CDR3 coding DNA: TGTGCCACCCAGACTAGCGGGGGAGCTTACGAGCAGTACTTC. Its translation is CATQTSGGAYEQYF.

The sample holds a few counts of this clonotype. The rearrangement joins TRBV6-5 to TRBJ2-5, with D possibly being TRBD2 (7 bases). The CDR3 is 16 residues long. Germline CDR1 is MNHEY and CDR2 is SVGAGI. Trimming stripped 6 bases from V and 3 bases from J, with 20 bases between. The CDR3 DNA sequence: TGTGCCAGCAGCCACCGGGGGGCTATCCCTAAAGAGACCCAGTACTTC. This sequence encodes CASSHRGAIPKETQYF.

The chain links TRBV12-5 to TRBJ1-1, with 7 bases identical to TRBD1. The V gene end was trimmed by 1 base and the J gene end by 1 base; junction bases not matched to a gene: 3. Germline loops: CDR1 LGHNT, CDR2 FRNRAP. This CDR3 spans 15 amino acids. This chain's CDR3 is CASGLGWTGNTEAFF. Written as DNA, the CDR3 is TGTGCTAGTGGTTTGGGATGGACAGGGAACACTGAAGCTTTCTTT.